The 31 T cell receptor beta chains listed next were all sequenced from one sample in a study of beta chain features in type 1 diabetes. Reverse transcription of all isolated RNA meant that expressed TCRB transcripts were sequenced. Sequencing used immunoSEQ multiplex PCR; TCRdb keeps in-frame clones, though not all of them. In the table there are about 900,000 clones, 15% to 20% of which are singletons. Sequenced: naive CD4+ T cells from blood. These receptors originate from a woman aged 18-29 years in good health.

There are a few counts of this clone. The same CDR3 also results from other DNA sequences found in this sample. The V call is TRBV7-3, the J call TRBJ1-1; no definite D call. V lost 5 bases and J lost 3, with 10 bases in between. This CDR3 has 13 amino acids. Germline-derived CDR1 and CDR2 are SGHTA and FQGTGA. The CDR3 DNA reads TGTGCCAGCAGCCCCGACCGGGACACTGAAGCTTTCTTT. The encoded protein is CASSPDRDTEAFF.

This clone has more than one count but fewer than ten. The chain carries TRBV19 and TRBJ2-5; D is ambiguous. V lost 3 bases and J 2 bases, leaving 1 base between the germline ends. This CDR3 spans 11 amino acids. CDR1 and CDR2 (germline): LNHDA, SQIVND (reference sequence). The CDR3 DNA follows: TGTGCCAGTAGTATGCAAGAGACCCAGTACTTC. This codes for CASSMQETQYF.

The rearrangement uses TRBV15 and TRBJ2-7; perhaps TRBD1 as D (6 bases). Germline-derived CDR1 and CDR2 are LNHNV and YYDKDF (reference sequence). Trimming cost V 0 bases and J 2 bases, with 14 bases left between them. This CDR3 has 16 amino acids. The CDR3 bases are TGTGCCACCAGCAGAGAAGGGGCACCAGGGGCCTACGAGCAGTACTTC. Residues: CATSREGAPGAYEQYF.

In its sample, this clone was seen a few times. This chain uses TRBV18 with TRBJ1-1; 10 bases fit TRBD1. J was trimmed by 7 bases and V by 4 bases; bases with no gene match: 6. Germline V CDR1 and CDR2: KGHSH, LQKENI. The CDR3 consists of 14 residues. The CDR3 bases are TGTGCCAGCTCACGGGACAGGGGAAGAGATGAAGCTTTCTTT. This codes for CASSRDRGRDEAFF.

V gene TRBV21-1 combines with J gene TRBJ2-7; TRBD1 is the table's D call and was not checked against the DNA. TRBV21-1 is a pseudogene locus. This CDR3 is built from 15 residues. CDR3 nucleotides: TGTGCCAGCAGCAAACAGGGGCCGTGCTCCTACGAGCAGTACTTC. Translating gives CASSKQGPCSYEQYF.

This clone has more than one count but fewer than ten. The chain uses TRBV29-1 and TRBJ2-7; TRBD2 aligns across 8 bases. CDR1 and CDR2 from the germline V gene are SQVTM and ANQGSEA. The CDR3 has 15 amino acids. The junction had 9 bases not matched to a gene; V was cut back by 1 base and J by 4 bases. The CDR3 region is CSVEGGREARYEQYF. Here the CDR3 DNA reads TGCAGCGTTGAAGGCGGGCGGGAGGCTCGATACGAGCAGTACTTC.

CDR3 nucleotide sequence: TGTGCCAGCTCACCGGGGACGCGCGGGACCAAAAACATTCAGTACTTC. This translates into CASSPGTRGTKNIQYF. V usage is TRBV18 and J usage is TRBJ2-4; D is perhaps TRBD2 (6 bases). This CDR3 is built from 16 residues. Trimming removed 3 bases from V and 2 bases from J, with 14 bases in between. Per germline, CDR1 KGHSH and CDR2 LQKENI.

The gene calls are TRBV4-2 and TRBJ2-7; no clear D gene. The CDR3 spans 14 residues. V was pared by 1 base and J by 0 bases, with 7 bases between. Germline V gene data show CDR1 as LGHNA and CDR2 as YNFKEQ. The CDR3 sequence: CASSQGGLSYEQYF. CDR3 sequence (DNA): TGTGCCAGCAGCCAAGGGGGTCTCTCCTACGAGCAGTACTTC.

Here the CDR3 DNA reads TGTGCCACCAGCAGACGTATACAAGGACTAGCGGGAACCAACAATGAGCAGTTCTTC. Translating gives CATSRRIQGLAGTNNEQFF. V gene TRBV15 combines with J gene TRBJ2-1; 12 bases line up with TRBD2. This CDR3 has 19 residues. Per the germline V gene, CDR1 is LNHNV and CDR2 is YYDKDF (reference sequence). V dropped 2 bases and J dropped 5; count of bases not matched to a gene: 13.

This clone was found a few times. This sequence joins TRBV9 and TRBJ2-5, with 11 bases matching TRBD2. V was pared by 3 bases and J by 0 bases, with 4 bases of the junction left unmatched. The CDR3 totals 16 residues. The germline V gene encodes CDR1 SGDLS and CDR2 YYNGEE. CDR3 region: CASSERTSGYQETQYF. The CDR3 DNA is TGTGCCAGCAGCGAGAGGACTAGCGGGTACCAAGAGACCCAGTACTTC. The whole variable domain, filled in from reference TRBV9 and TRBJ2-5, reads DSGVTQTPKHLITATGQRVTLRCSPRSGDLSVYWYQQSLDQGLQFLIQYYNGEERAKGNILERFSAQQFPDLHSELNLSSLELGDSALYFCASSERTSGYQETQYFGPGTRLLVL.

The sample holds a few counts of this clone. This sequence joins TRBV28 and TRBJ2-5; D remains ambiguous. V shed 6 bases and J shed 5 bases, with 10 bases lying between them. CDR1 MDHEN and CDR2 SYDVKM come from the germline V gene. The CDR3 consists of 12 residues. This CDR3 is CASSLVLETQYF. The CDR3 coding sequence is TGTGCCAGCAGCCTAGTACTGGAGACCCAGTACTTC.

This clone was seen more than once but under ten times. The chain employs TRBV20-1 and TRBJ2-7; D is ambiguous. Germline values: CDR1 DFQATT, CDR2 SNEGSKA (reference sequence). Between the trimmed V and J ends, which lost 5 bases and 1 base, there was a span of 6 bases. The length of the CDR3 is 11 residues. CDR3 in DNA: TGCAGTGCTGTGGAGTCCTACGAGCAGTACTTC. This codes for CSAVESYEQYF.

V gene TRBV7-3 combines with J gene TRBJ2-1, with D hard to call. Germline V CDR1 and CDR2: SGHTA, FQGTGA. The CDR3 length is 16 residues. The germline V and J ends were trimmed by 2 bases and 0 bases, with 11 bases remaining between them. The CDR3 is CASSLGGSSSYNEQFF. CDR3 in DNA: TGTGCCAGCAGCTTAGGTGGGTCCAGCTCCTACAATGAGCAGTTCTTC.

This chain connects TRBV7-8 to TRBJ2-1; 11 bases match TRBD2. This CDR3 region has 16 residues. Germline V lookup: CDR1 SGHVS, CDR2 FQNEAQ. The V and J ends lost 1 base and 9 bases, in that order; junction bases with no gene match: 8. The CDR3: CASSLGRWLAGGEQFF. CDR3 bases: TGTGCCAGCAGCTTAGGGCGGTGGCTAGCGGGAGGTGAGCAGTTCTTC.

The V gene is TRBV7-8, the J gene TRBJ2-3; D unclear. Between the trimmed V and J ends, which lost 6 bases and 4 bases, there was a span of 11 bases. This CDR3 has 13 residues. Germline CDR1 is SGHVS and CDR2 is FQNEAQ. The CDR3 protein is CASSRWGADTQYF. CDR3 bases: TGTGCCAGCAGTCGGTGGGGTGCAGATACGCAGTATTTT.

The V gene is TRBV18, the J gene TRBJ2-7; 14 bases match TRBD2. The ends lost 8 bases at V and 1 base at J; junction bases unmatched: 7. In germline, CDR1 is KGHSH, CDR2 LQKENI. The CDR3 runs 16 residues. For the CDR3, the DNA is TGTGCCAGCGCGGGACTAGCGGGAGTTGAATCCTACGAGCAGTACTTC. Translation: CASAGLAGVESYEQYF.

This clone was counted between two and nine times. The chain couples TRBV20-1 to TRBJ1-4; the D is unclear. CDR3 length equals 11 residues. Looked up from germline, CDR1 is DFQATT and CDR2 is SNEGSKA (reference sequence). Between the trimmed V and J ends, which lost 3 bases and 7 bases, there was a span of 6 bases. DNA for the CDR3: TGCAGTGCTAGTCGTGTTGAAAAACTGTTTTTT. Residues: CSASRVEKLFF.

The chain links TRBV29-1 to TRBJ1-2; possibly TRBD1 for D (5 bases). There are 11 residues in the CDR3. Germline lookup yields CDR1 SQVTM and CDR2 ANQGSEA. V was cut by 7 bases and J by 8 bases, with 14 bases left in between. CDR3 protein: CSAWGRTGYTF. The CDR3 DNA is TGCAGCGCCTGGGGCAGAACCGGCTACACCTTC.

The chain employs TRBV5-8 and TRBJ2-1; weak D call: TRBD2 (5 bases). This CDR3 contains 15 residues. V lost 2 bases and J 0 bases, leaving 9 bases between the germline ends. Germline-derived CDR1 and CDR2 are SGHTS and YDEGEE. This CDR3 is CASSLRGSSYNEQFF. DNA for the CDR3: TGTGCCAGCAGCTTACGAGGGAGCTCCTACAATGAGCAGTTCTTC.

This clone was observed a handful of times. V gene TRBV4-1 combines with J gene TRBJ2-6, with TRBD1 matching over 8 bases. With 0 bases clipped from V and 4 bases from J, the junction kept 5 bases outside the gene matches. This CDR3 contains 17 residues. Germline CDR1 and CDR2: MGHRA and YSYEKL. This chain's CDR3 is CASSQEATGVGANVLTF. CDR3 in DNA: TGCGCCAGCAGCCAAGAGGCGACAGGGGTCGGGGCCAACGTCCTGACTTTC.

This clone occurred a few times. The rearrangement joins TRBV11-2 to TRBJ2-7; D is undetermined. The V gene lost 2 bases and the J gene lost 5 bases, with 4 bases spanning the gap. Per the germline V gene, CDR1 is SGHAT and CDR2 is FQNNGV. CDR3 length: 11 amino acids. In DNA form, the CDR3 reads TGTGCCAGCAGCTTATTGAACGAGCAGTACTTC. Translation: CASSLLNEQYF.

The V call is TRBV5-1, the J call TRBJ2-7, with TRBD2 identical over 9 bases. Germline CDR1 SGHRS, CDR2 YFSETQ. V lost 0 bases and J lost 4; bases outside the gene matches: 8. The CDR3 consists of 16 residues. Written as DNA, the CDR3 is TGCGCCAGCAGCTTGGAGGGAGCGGGAGGACCTTACGAGCAGTACTTC. Translation gives CASSLEGAGGPYEQYF.

The rearrangement joins TRBV11-2 to TRBJ2-7, with 9 bases matching TRBD1. V gave up 0 bases and J gave up 4 bases; unmatched junction bases: 7. The CDR3 length is 16 residues. Per the germline V gene, CDR1 is SGHAT and CDR2 is FQNNGV. In DNA, the CDR3 is TGTGCCAGCAGCTTAGAAGGGACAGGGATCGGGTACGAGCAGTACTTC. Protein sequence: CASSLEGTGIGYEQYF.

The table lists this clone with a few counts. The rearrangement joins TRBV2 to TRBJ1-5; possibly TRBD1 for D (6 bases). V gave up 1 base and J gave up 2 bases, with 9 bases separating them. The germline CDR1 and CDR2 sequences are SNHLY and FYNNEI. The CDR3 covers 15 residues. The CDR3 DNA sequence: TGTGCCAGCAGTGAAGGACAGGTTCGCAATCAGCCCCAGCATTTT. Protein sequence: CASSEGQVRNQPQHF.

This chain connects TRBV7-6 to TRBJ2-5, with D tentatively TRBD1 (6 bases). This CDR3 has 16 residues. V shed 2 bases and J shed 1 base, with 14 bases lying between them. CDR1 and CDR2 (germline): SGHVS, FNYEAQ. CDR3 coding DNA: TGTGCCAGCAGCTTAATGCCAGGGGAAGGCCAAGAGACCCAGTACTTC. It yields the protein CASSLMPGEGQETQYF.

In this sample, this clone turned up a few times. The rearrangement links TRBV5-1 to TRBJ1-2; 9 nucleotides align to TRBD1. Trimming at V came to 0 bases and at J to 1 base, leaving 4 bases not matched to a gene. Per the germline V gene, CDR1 is SGHRS and CDR2 is YFSETQ. CDR3 length equals 16 residues. CDR3 region: CASSLARTGVNYGYTF. Written as DNA, the CDR3 is TGCGCCAGCAGCTTGGCCCGGACAGGGGTTAACTATGGCTACACCTTC.

In its sample, this clone was seen a few times. V is TRBV28 and J is TRBJ2-7; 14 bases fit TRBD2. V was clipped by 1 base and J by 3 bases; unmatched bases: 5. Germline CDR1 MDHEN, CDR2 SYDVKM. The CDR3 is 17 amino acids. This CDR3 reads CASSLSGTSGSGYEQYF. DNA for the CDR3: TGTGCCAGCAGTTTATCCGGGACTAGCGGGAGCGGCTACGAGCAGTACTTC.

This clone came up a few times. The chain combines TRBV11-2 with TRBJ2-3; tentatively, D is TRBD2 (5 bases). Germline V gives CDR1 SGHAT, CDR2 FQNNGV. With 5 bases removed from V and 0 bases from J, the gap between germline ends came to 12 bases. The length of the CDR3 is 15 residues. The CDR3 region is CASSKGRGSTDTQYF. CDR3 nucleotides: TGTGCCAGCAGCAAGGGCCGGGGTAGCACAGATACGCAGTATTTT.

The V gene is TRBV7-9, the J gene TRBJ2-1, with 11 bases aligning to TRBD2. The CDR3 is made up of 17 amino acids. J lost 6 bases, V lost 5 bases, and 12 bases had no gene match. Germline V lookup: CDR1 SEHNR, CDR2 FQNEAQ (reference sequence). In DNA, the CDR3 is TGTGCCAGCAGCCTGTACTTTAGCGGGAGGGCCCTCAATGAGCAGTTCTTC. Its translation is CASSLYFSGRALNEQFF.

This clone was counted only a few times. The chain links TRBV10-3 to TRBJ2-1; tentatively, D is TRBD1 (6 bases). The germline V and J ends were trimmed by 4 bases and 5 bases, with 21 bases remaining between them. In germline, CDR1 is ENHRY, CDR2 SYGVKD. The CDR3 is 17 amino acids. The CDR3 coding sequence is TGTGCCATCAGTGTACTTCAGGGGCGCGGCACAAACAATGAGCAGTTCTTC. Its protein is CAISVLQGRGTNNEQFF.

This clone came up a few times. The gene calls are TRBV25-1 and TRBJ2-3; TRBD1 might be the D (6 bases). Germline V gene sequence: CDR1 MGHDK, CDR2 SYGVNS. Trimming took 3 bases from V and 3 from J, leaving 10 bases between them. The CDR3 has 14 amino acids. The CDR3 DNA sequence: TGTGCCAGCAGTGACCCCAGGGGTACAGATACGCAGTATTTT. This sequence encodes CASSDPRGTDTQYF.